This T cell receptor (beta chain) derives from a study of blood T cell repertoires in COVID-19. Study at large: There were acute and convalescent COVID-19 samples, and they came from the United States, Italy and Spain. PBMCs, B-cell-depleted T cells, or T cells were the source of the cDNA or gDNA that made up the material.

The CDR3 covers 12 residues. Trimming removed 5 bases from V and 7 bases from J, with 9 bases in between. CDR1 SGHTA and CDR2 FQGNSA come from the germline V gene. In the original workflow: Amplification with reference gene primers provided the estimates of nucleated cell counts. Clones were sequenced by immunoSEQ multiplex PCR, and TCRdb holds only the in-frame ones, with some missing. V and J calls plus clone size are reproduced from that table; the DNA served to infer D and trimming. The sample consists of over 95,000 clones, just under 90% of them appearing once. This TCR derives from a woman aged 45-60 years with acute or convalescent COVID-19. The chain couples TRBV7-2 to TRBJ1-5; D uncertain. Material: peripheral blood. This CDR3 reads CASSQEAQPQHF. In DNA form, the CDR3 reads TGTGCCAGCAGCCAGGAAGCCCAGCCCCAGCATTTT. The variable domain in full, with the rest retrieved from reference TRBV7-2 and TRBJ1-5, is GAGVSQSPSNKVTEKGKDVELRCDPISGHTALYWYRQSLGQGLEFLIYFQGNSAPDKSGLPSDRFSAERTGGSVSTLTIQRTQQEDSAVYLCASSQEAQPQHFGDGTRLSIL.